This T cell receptor beta chain emerged from a study of OX40 agonist ivuxolimab in advanced cancers. About the study: An agonistic anti-OX40 (CD134) antibody, ivuxolimab, was used to treat the patients. Enrollees could have had prior anti-PD-1, anti-PD-L1 or anti-CTLA-4 therapy, which about 40% had received. Whole-study results and caveats: The study found that CD8+ T cells averaged more expanded clones than CD4+. Individuals who were partial responders at 0.1-3.0 mg/kg had clonal expansion that ranked among the lowest.

Using immunoSEQ multiplex PCR, the repertoire was profiled, and TCRdb retains in-frame clones only, with some absent. The sample shows tens of thousands of clones, about 82% of them seen only once. Germline V gives CDR1 MNHNY, CDR2 SVGAGI (reference sequence). With 5 bases removed from V and 1 base from J, the gap between germline ends came to 8 bases. The CDR3 sequence is 13 residues long. This clone was observed at least ten times. What it binds is unknown. This clonotype originated in an adult with an advanced solid tumor such as melanoma, head and neck, liver or kidney cancer. Material: CD4+ or CD8+ T cells sorted from blood, obtained in a trial of the OX40 agonist ivuxolimab. The V gene is TRBV6-6, the J gene TRBJ1-1; unclear D gene. The CDR3 here is CASSILGNTEAFF. The CDR3 DNA reads TGTGCCAGCAGTATTTTAGGGAACACTGAAGCTTTCTTT.